This entry lists 8 T cell receptor beta chains sequenced from one sample in a study of cytomegalovirus exposure and HLA in healthy donors. Both 60 Vbeta primers and 13 Jbeta primers went into the PCR. Assay used: immunoSEQ multiplex PCR; TCRdb lists only in-frame clones, some missing. The sample lists about 110,000 clones, 74% occurring once. Material for sequencing was PBMCs. These receptors all come from a man aged 50-59 years in good health and CMV-seropositive.

This clone was counted between two and nine times. This sequence joins TRBV2 and TRBJ1-2; D possibly corresponds to TRBD1 (6 bases). Trimming stripped 5 bases from V and 6 bases from J, with 13 bases between. From germline, CDR1 is SNHLY and CDR2 FYNNEI. This CDR3 has 13 residues. The CDR3 here is CASSYTGYDGYTF. Written as DNA, the CDR3 is TGTGCCAGCAGTTATACAGGGTATGATGGCTACACCTTC.

The chain joins TRBV14 to TRBJ2-5; 7 bases match TRBD2. Trimming at V came to 3 bases and at J to 5 bases, leaving 3 bases not matched to a gene. CDR1 and CDR2 from the germline V gene are SGHDN and FVKESK. This CDR3 spans 13 amino acids. In nucleotides, the CDR3 is TGTGCCAGCAGCCAGTTCGGGGGGGAGACCCAGTACTTC. The encoded protein is CASSQFGGETQYF. Complete variable domain (other parts from reference TRBV14 and TRBJ2-5): EAGVTQFPSHSVIEKGQTVTLRCDPISGHDNLYWYRRVMGKEIKFLLHFVKESKQDESGMPNNRFLAERTGGTYSTLKVQPAELEDSGVYFCASSQFGGETQYFGPGTRLLVL.

This clone has only one observation. The J gene is TRBJ2-1, the V gene TRBV4-1, with 13 bases identical to TRBD2. CDR1 is MGHRA, CDR2 YSYEKL, per germline. The CDR3 runs to 15 residues. Losses at the gene ends were 4 bases for V and 7 bases for J; bases not matched to a gene: 4. The CDR3 region has the DNA TGCGCCAGCAGCCCCGGACTAGCGGGAGTGAATGAGCAGTTCTTC. Its protein is CASSPGLAGVNEQFF.

V usage is TRBV30 and J usage is TRBJ1-4; 7 nucleotides align to TRBD1. The CDR3 extends over 15 amino acids. The V segment lost 0 bases and the J segment 7 bases; nucleotides outside the gene matches: 8. The germline CDR1 and CDR2 sequences are GTSNPN and SVGIG (reference sequence). Here the CDR3 DNA reads TGTGCCTGGAGTGTACGAGGGGGCTGGGGTGAAAAACTGTTTTTT. Amino acid sequence: CAWSVRGGWGEKLFF.

V usage is TRBV5-1 and J usage is TRBJ1-2; D call uncertain. CDR3 length: 14 residues. Between the trimmed V and J ends, which lost 0 bases and 5 bases, there was a span of 11 bases. The germline CDR1 and CDR2 sequences are SGHRS and YFSETQ. CDR3 sequence (DNA): TGCGCCAGCAGCTTGGAGGCCAGGACTTATGGCTACACCTTC. It translates to CASSLEARTYGYTF.

The chain recombines TRBV5-4 with TRBJ2-3; 7 nucleotides align to TRBD2. The CDR3 length is 14 residues. The ends lost 5 bases at V and 2 bases at J; junction bases unmatched: 5. CDR1 SGHNT and CDR2 YYREEE come from the germline V gene (reference sequence). CDR3 DNA sequence: TGTGCCAGCAGGGAGAGCGGGGCCACAGATACGCAGTATTTT. Encoded protein: CASRESGATDTQYF.

This sequence joins TRBV6-1 and TRBJ2-3; D perhaps matches TRBD2 (5 bases). Germline CDR1 and CDR2: MNHNS and SASEGT. The CDR3 is 13 amino acids. V dropped 7 bases and J dropped 2 bases, with 10 bases sitting between them. The CDR3 DNA reads TGTGCCAGCACGGGGATTCCCACAGATACGCAGTATTTT. Translating gives CASTGIPTDTQYF.

The chain employs TRBV2 and TRBJ1-6, with D maybe TRBD1 (5 bases). The V end lost 1 base, the J end lost 13 bases, and 11 bases lay between the germline ends. Germline CDR1 reads SNHLY; CDR2 reads FYNNEI. This CDR3 is 13 amino acids long. CDR3 in amino acids: CASSEEGSLPLHF. The CDR3 DNA reads as TGTGCCAGCAGTGAAGAGGGGTCCCTGCCCCTCCACTTT.